A few counts support the clone carrying this T cell receptor (beta chain). This sample was taken from a study of blood T cell repertoires in COVID-19. Study at large: Sites in the United States, Italy and Spain provided acute and convalescent COVID-19 samples. T cells, B-cell-depleted T cells, or PBMCs supplied cDNA or gDNA.

Per the study methods: Reference gene primers were amplified, and this amplification served to estimate nucleated cell counts. Libraries were prepared by immunoSEQ multiplex PCR; TCRdb keeps only in-frame clonotypes and omits some of them. That table is the source of V, J and clone size, and D and trimming were worked out from the DNA. The profile covers some 240,000 clones, with 65% to 90% appearing a single time and roughly 1.4% taken by the ten largest. Trimming took off 0 bases at V and 0 bases at J, with 6 bases between the two ends. This CDR3 comprises 16 residues. Germline values: CDR1 SGHNT, CDR2 YENEEA.

Material for sequencing was peripheral blood. The chain recombines TRBV11-3 with TRBJ1-6; D may be TRBD1 (5 bases). The sequence was obtained from a woman in her 40s who had recovered from COVID-19. For the CDR3, the DNA is TGTGCCAGCAGCTTAGATGACAGCTCCTATAATTCACCCCTCCACTTT. Its protein product is CASSLDDSSYNSPLHF.